The 22 T cell receptor beta chains below come from one sample, sequenced in a study of T-cell reconstitution after alpha-beta-depleted transplantation in children. The authors prepared the TCRbeta library with unique molecular identifiers. One entry per CDR3 protein results from TCRdb running MiXCR on the PCR reads. The data contain nearly 550,000 distinct CDR3 sequences, about a sixth of them singletons. Sample: PBMCs from the stem cell graft donor, taken from the stem cell graft. The receptors shown here come from a human donor who donated a stem cell graft to a child with acute lymphoblastic leukemia.

The chain is built from TRBV12-3 or TRBV12-4 and TRBJ2-3; the D gene could be TRBD1 or TRBD2 (5 bases each). The germline V and J ends were trimmed by 1 base and 5 bases, with 7 bases remaining between them. The CDR3 runs to 13 residues. The chain's CDR3 is CASSLERGDTQYF. The DNA of the CDR3 is TGTGCCAGCAGTTTAGAGAGGGGAGATACGCAGTATTTT.

This clonotype was picked up many times. This chain uses TRBV4-2 with TRBJ2-5; D call uncertain. Germline V gene sequence: CDR1 LGHNA, CDR2 YNFKEQ. Trimming shortened V by 0 bases and J by 4 bases, and 15 bases separated the two germline ends. CDR3 length: 16 residues. This CDR3 reads CASSQEGSSERETQYF. The CDR3 nucleotides read TGTGCCAGCAGCCAAGAAGGGTCCTCCGAGCGAGAGACCCAGTACTTC.

The rearrangement links TRBV7-2 to TRBJ2-7; D might be TRBD1 (6 bases). The CDR3 length is 16 residues. V was trimmed by 3 bases and J by 3 bases, leaving 18 bases between them. The germline gives CDR1 SGHTA, CDR2 FQGNSA. The CDR3: CASSFIQGGTLYEQYF. Written as DNA, the CDR3 is TGTGCCAGCAGCTTTATACAGGGTGGGACCCTCTACGAGCAGTACTTC.

The V and J genes are TRBV10-3 and TRBJ2-7, with 7 bases fitting TRBD1. Per germline, CDR1 ENHRY and CDR2 SYGVKD. This CDR3 contains 14 residues. V dropped 5 bases and J dropped 2; count of bases not matched to a gene: 6. The CDR3 sequence is CAISPRDRAYEQYF. CDR3 sequence (DNA): TGTGCCATCAGTCCCCGGGACAGAGCCTACGAGCAGTACTTC.

The chain is built from TRBV29-1 and TRBJ2-1, with 7 bases fitting TRBD1. The ends lost 8 bases at V and 6 bases at J; junction bases unmatched: 7. The germline CDR1 and CDR2 sequences are SQVTM and ANQGSEA. CDR3 length: 12 amino acids. CDR3 in DNA: TGCAGCACTCACAGGGGAAGCAATGAGCAGTTCTTC. Its translation: CSTHRGSNEQFF.

The genes are TRBV20-1 and TRBJ1-1; weak D call: TRBD1 (5 bases). In germline, CDR1 is DFQATT, CDR2 SNEGSKA (reference sequence). The CDR3 totals 11 residues. Trimming cost V 5 bases and J 4 bases, with 8 bases left between them. In DNA form, the CDR3 reads TGCAGTGCTTTGCAGGGCACTGAAGCTTTCTTT. Translated: CSALQGTEAFF.

This clonotype was recorded many times. This chain joins TRBV3-1 and TRBJ1-2; 7 bases are a match to TRBD1. The CDR3 covers 13 residues. With 3 bases clipped from V and 8 bases from J, the junction kept 6 bases outside the gene matches. CDR1 is LGHDT and CDR2 is YNNKEL in the germline V gene (reference sequence). This CDR3 is CASSQITGVGYTF. CDR3 nucleotides: TGTGCCAGCAGCCAGATCACAGGGGTCGGCTACACCTTC. The full variable domain, rest sourced from reference TRBV3-1 and TRBJ1-2, is DTAVSQTPKYLVTQMGNDKSIKCEQNLGHDTMYWYKQDSKKFLKIMFSYNNKELIINETVPNRFSPKSPDKAHLNLHINSLELGDSAVYFCASSQITGVGYTFGSGTRLTVV.

This chain links TRBV5-1 with TRBJ2-5; D gene uncertain. Trimming stripped 0 bases from V and 2 bases from J, with 11 bases between. Germline CDR1 and CDR2: SGHRS and YFSETQ. The CDR3 consists of 15 residues. CDR3 nucleotides: TGCGCCAGCAGCTTGGCCTCTGACTTTCAAGAGACCCAGTACTTC. Translation gives CASSLASDFQETQYF.

This clonotype was counted only a few times. V usage is TRBV5-1 and J usage is TRBJ2-7; TRBD2 aligns across 10 bases. The CDR3 has 15 residues. CDR1 and CDR2 from the germline V gene are SGHRS and YFSETQ. V lost 4 bases and J lost 3; bases outside the gene matches: 7. CDR3 region: CASSNLAGVDYEQYF. The CDR3, as DNA: TGCGCCAGCAGCAACCTAGCGGGAGTAGACTACGAGCAGTACTTC.

The chain couples TRBV12-3 or TRBV12-4 to TRBJ2-7, with 11 nucleotides matching TRBD2. The CDR3 is 15 residues long. V was pared by 2 bases and J by 2 bases, with 2 bases of the junction left unmatched. The CDR3 region is CASSLTSGGTYEQYF. The DNA for the CDR3 is TGTGCCAGCAGTTTAACTAGCGGGGGCACCTACGAGCAGTACTTC.

This rearrangement joins TRBV29-1 to TRBJ2-7; perhaps TRBD1 as D (6 bases). This CDR3 is 13 amino acids long. Trimming took 4 bases from V and 2 from J, leaving 12 bases between them. Germline loops: CDR1 SQVTM, CDR2 ANQGSEA. The CDR3 protein is CSVVWTATYEQYF. The CDR3 nucleotides are TGCAGCGTTGTGTGGACAGCGACCTACGAGCAGTACTTC.

The J gene is TRBJ2-7, the V gene TRBV27, with TRBD2 as a possible D gene (5 bases). V gave up 5 bases and J gave up 2 bases, with 16 bases separating them. There are 15 residues in the CDR3. Germline V gene sequence: CDR1 MNHEY, CDR2 SMNVEV (reference sequence). The CDR3 coding sequence is TGTGCCAGCAGTCATGGGGTGAGCGGAGCCTACGAGCAGTACTTC. Translating it yields CASSHGVSGAYEQYF.

This clonotype was detected a few times. The V call is TRBV20-1, the J call TRBJ2-5, with TRBD2 matching over 9 bases. The CDR3 sequence is 15 residues long. Germline CDR1 and CDR2: DFQATT and SNEGSKA (reference sequence). V was clipped by 5 bases and J by 4 bases; unmatched bases: 11. The CDR3 nucleotides read TGCAGTGCTGAGTCCGGGACTAGCAGGCGAGAGACCCAGTACTTC. Protein product: CSAESGTSRRETQYF.

The chain carries TRBV24-1 and TRBJ2-1; 7 nucleotides line up with TRBD1. This CDR3 has 13 residues. V shed 9 bases, J shed 4 bases, and the junction held 5 bases outside the gene matches. Germline V gives CDR1 KGHDR, CDR2 SFDVKD. The CDR3: CATQGQRYNEQFF. The CDR3 nucleotides read TGTGCCACCCAGGGACAGCGATACAATGAGCAGTTCTTC.

This clonotype was detected once. CDR3 sequence (DNA): TGTGCCAGCAGCCAAGATACGGGCCCACGGTATAGGGAGACCCAGTACTTC. Its protein product is CASSQDTGPRYRETQYF. The chain carries TRBV3-1 and TRBJ2-5; D call uncertain. The germline CDR1 and CDR2 sequences are LGHDT and YNNKEL (reference sequence). V was clipped by 0 bases and J by 5 bases, with 19 bases between them. The CDR3 is 17 residues long.

The J gene is TRBJ2-1, the V gene TRBV5-6; D uncertain. V lost 3 bases and J lost 7, with 8 bases in between. The CDR3 is 12 residues long. Germline lookup yields CDR1 SGHDT and CDR2 YYEEEE. CDR3 protein: CASSSPVNEQFF. CDR3 in DNA: TGTGCCAGCAGCTCCCCGGTAAATGAGCAGTTCTTC.

The V and J genes are TRBV10-1 and TRBJ2-3; 9 bases align to TRBD2. The CDR3 contains 15 residues. With 4 bases clipped from V and 3 bases from J, the junction kept 5 bases outside the gene matches. CDR1 and CDR2 (germline): WNHNN, SYGVQD (reference sequence). The CDR3 protein is CASSGYSGSTDTQYF. The CDR3 DNA follows: TGCGCCAGCAGTGGTTATAGCGGGAGTACAGATACGCAGTATTTT.

In this sample, this clonotype turned up a few times. The J gene is TRBJ2-5, the V gene TRBV12-3 or TRBV12-4; TRBD2 matches 7 bases. The junction had 2 bases not matched to a gene; V was cut back by 6 bases and J by 1 base. The length of the CDR3 is 13 residues. CDR3 DNA: TGTGCCAGCAGGTGGACTAGCCAAGAGACCCAGTACTTC. Translation: CASRWTSQETQYF.

This rearrangement joins TRBV20-1 to TRBJ2-7; 10 bases match TRBD2. CDR1 is DFQATT and CDR2 is SNEGSKA in the germline V gene (reference sequence). The junction had 8 bases not matched to a gene; V was cut back by 0 bases and J by 6 bases. The CDR3 is made up of 15 amino acids. CDR3 nucleotide sequence: TGCAGTGCTAGAGATCTGGGACTAGCGCAGTTCGAGCAGTACTTC. This encodes CSARDLGLAQFEQYF.

This chain connects TRBV20-1 to TRBJ2-5; possibly TRBD2 for D (5 bases). Germline V CDR1 and CDR2: DFQATT, SNEGSKA (reference sequence). V was clipped by 6 bases and J by 10 bases, with 24 bases between them. The length of the CDR3 is 14 residues. CDR3 nucleotides: TGCAGTGCCATCGTGGGCCCACCGGGAAGGGACCAGTACTTC. It codes for CSAIVGPPGRDQYF.

There are a few counts of this clonotype. This sequence joins TRBV27 and TRBJ2-7, with a possible D match to TRBD1 (6 bases). The V end lost 3 bases, the J end lost 2 bases, and 17 bases lay between the germline ends. This CDR3 is built from 16 residues. From germline, CDR1 is MNHEY and CDR2 SMNVEV (reference sequence). CDR3 coding DNA: TGTGCCAGCAGTTTTGCAGGGGACCTTACCCCCTACGAGCAGTACTTC. As protein: CASSFAGDLTPYEQYF.

This clonotype was counted at least ten times. V is TRBV6-1 and J is TRBJ1-6, with D uncertain. There are 16 residues in the CDR3. Trimming left V 5 bases short and J 10 bases short, with 21 bases between. The germline CDR1 and CDR2 sequences are MNHNS and SASEGT. The CDR3 DNA reads TGTGCCAGCAGTAGGACGGGGTCAGGCTCCCTGTCACCCCTCCACTTT. This gives the protein CASSRTGSGSLSPLHF.